The rows below give T cell receptor beta chains drawn from one sample of a study of blood T cell repertoires in COVID-19. Clones were sequenced by immunoSEQ multiplex PCR, and TCRdb holds only the in-frame ones, with some missing. The data show some 260,000 clones, nearly 90% seen once. Sequences were obtained from peripheral blood. The receptors come from a man aged 18 to 29 with active or convalescent COVID-19. Both conserved end residues are part of each CDR3. D genes are given only for firm matches. Not all rows give a size; the values are once, few, many and, for expanded clones, a class.

D gene: .
J gene: TRBJ1-1
V gene: TRBV2
clone size: .
CDR3 protein: CASRLQAVGAFF
CDR3 DNA: TGTGCCAGCAGGTTACAGGCAGTAGGAGCTTTCTTT

D gene: TRBD2
J gene: TRBJ2-1
V gene: TRBV24-1
clone size: .
CDR3 protein: CATSDPTSGRASSYNEQFF
CDR3 DNA: TGTGCCACCAGTGACCCCACTAGCGGGAGGGCTTCATCTTACAATGAGCAGTTCTTC

D gene: .
J gene: TRBJ1-2
V gene: TRBV5-1
clone size: .
CDR3 protein: CASSSGVGANYGYTF
CDR3 DNA: TGCGCCAGCAGCTCCGGGGTTGGGGCTAACTATGGCTACACCTTC

D gene: .
J gene: TRBJ2-7
V gene: TRBV9
clone size: .
CDR3 protein: CASSVNPGGTETYEQYF
CDR3 DNA: TGTGCCAGCAGCGTCAACCCAGGGGGGACAGAGACCTACGAGCAGTACTTC

D gene: TRBD1
J gene: TRBJ1-2
V gene: TRBV5-1
clone size: .
CDR3 protein: CASSLAGTGGNGYTF
CDR3 DNA: TGCGCCAGCAGCTTGGCCGGGACAGGGGGTAATGGCTACACCTTC

D gene: TRBD1
J gene: TRBJ2-2
V gene: TRBV19
clone size: .
CDR3 protein: CASSMPGQGAEYRRFF
CDR3 DNA: TGTGCCAGTAGTATGCCGGGACAGGGGGCAGAGTACCGCCGGTTTTTT

D gene: .
J gene: TRBJ1-2
V gene: TRBV29-1
clone size: .
CDR3 protein: CSVQGDTTNYGYTF
CDR3 DNA: TGCAGCGTGCAGGGTGACACGACAAACTATGGCTACACCTTC

D gene: .
J gene: TRBJ1-2
V gene: TRBV7-2
clone size: .
CDR3 protein: CASHSTGNYGYTF
CDR3 DNA: TGTGCCAGCCATTCCACAGGGAACTATGGCTACACCTTC

D gene: .
J gene: TRBJ1-1
V gene: TRBV6-5
clone size: .
CDR3 protein: CASQRGGRGTEAFF
CDR3 DNA: TGTGCCAGCCAACGGGGGGGGCGGGGCACTGAAGCTTTCTTT

D gene: .
J gene: TRBJ1-1
V gene: TRBV10-3
clone size: .
CDR3 protein: CAIESMMNTEAFF
CDR3 DNA: TGTGCCATCGAGAGCATGATGAACACTGAAGCTTTCTTT

D gene: .
J gene: TRBJ2-7
V gene: TRBV2
clone size: .
CDR3 protein: CASSEYPTEQYF
CDR3 DNA: TGTGCCAGCAGTGAATACCCGACAGAGCAGTACTTC

D gene: .
J gene: TRBJ1-1
V gene: TRBV9
clone size: .
CDR3 protein: CASSPELGSVGTFF
CDR3 DNA: TGTGCCAGCAGCCCAGAACTAGGCAGCGTCGGAACTTTCTTT

D gene: TRBD1
J gene: TRBJ1-3
V gene: TRBV6-5
clone size: .
CDR3 protein: CASSSPQGVGNTIYF
CDR3 DNA: TGTGCCAGCAGTTCCCCACAGGGGGTCGGAAACACCATATATTTT

D gene: TRBD2
J gene: TRBJ2-3
V gene: TRBV6-5
clone size: .
CDR3 protein: CASSRLAGGTDTQYF
CDR3 DNA: TGTGCCAGCAGTCGACTAGCGGGGGGCACAGATACGCAGTATTTT

D gene: TRBD2
J gene: TRBJ2-1
V gene: TRBV10-1
clone size: .
CDR3 protein: CASSTSGGVNNEQFF
CDR3 DNA: TGCGCCAGCAGCACGAGCGGGGGGGTCAACAATGAGCAGTTCTTC

D gene: .
J gene: TRBJ2-2
V gene: TRBV12-3/TRBV12-4
clone size: .
CDR3 protein: CATGGQNTGELFF
CDR3 DNA: TGTGCCACGGGCGGGCAGAACACCGGGGAGCTGTTTTTT

D gene: .
J gene: TRBJ2-3
V gene: TRBV13
clone size: .
CDR3 protein: CASSLVAPGSTDTQYF
CDR3 DNA: TGTGCCAGCAGCTTAGTAGCCCCAGGGAGCACAGATACGCAGTATTTT

D gene: TRBD1
J gene: TRBJ2-7
V gene: TRBV4-1
clone size: .
CDR3 protein: CASSPGQGAWEQYF
CDR3 DNA: TGCGCCAGCAGCCCAGGACAGGGGGCTTGGGAGCAGTACTTC

D gene: .
J gene: TRBJ2-3
V gene: TRBV9
clone size: .
CDR3 protein: CASSVEGSTDTQYF
CDR3 DNA: TGTGCCAGCAGCGTAGAGGGGAGCACAGATACGCAGTATTTT

D gene: TRBD1
J gene: TRBJ1-2
V gene: TRBV27
clone size: once
CDR3 protein: CASSHGQGANGYTF
CDR3 DNA: TGTGCCAGCAGTCATGGACAGGGAGCCAATGGCTACACCTTC

D gene: .
J gene: TRBJ2-2
V gene: TRBV6-5
clone size: .
CDR3 protein: CASTPGTNTGELFF
CDR3 DNA: TGTGCCAGCACCCCGGGAACGAACACCGGGGAGCTGTTTTTT

D gene: TRBD2
J gene: TRBJ2-2
V gene: TRBV11-3
clone size: .
CDR3 protein: CASSLDERGTGELFF
CDR3 DNA: TGTGCCAGCAGCTTAGATGAGCGGGGCACCGGGGAGCTGTTTTTT

D gene: .
J gene: TRBJ2-1
V gene: TRBV2
clone size: .
CDR3 protein: CASSESVSWQKSYNEQFF
CDR3 DNA: TGTGCCAGCAGTGAAAGCGTGAGTTGGCAAAAATCCTACAATGAGCAGTTCTTC